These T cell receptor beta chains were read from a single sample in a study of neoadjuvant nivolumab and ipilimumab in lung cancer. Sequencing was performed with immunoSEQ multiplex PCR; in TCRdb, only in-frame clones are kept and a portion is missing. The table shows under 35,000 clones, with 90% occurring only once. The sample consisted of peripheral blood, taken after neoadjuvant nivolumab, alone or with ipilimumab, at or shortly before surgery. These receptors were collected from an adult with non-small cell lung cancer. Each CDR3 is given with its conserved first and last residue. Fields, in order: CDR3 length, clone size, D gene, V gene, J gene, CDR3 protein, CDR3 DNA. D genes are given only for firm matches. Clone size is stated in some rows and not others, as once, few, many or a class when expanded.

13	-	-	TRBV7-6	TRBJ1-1	CASSRKYGTEAFF	TGTGCCAGCAGCCGCAAATATGGCACTGAAGCTTTCTTT
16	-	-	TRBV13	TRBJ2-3	CASSLPSSKTSDTQYF	TGTGCCAGCAGCTTACCTAGCTCAAAAACTTCAGATACGCAGTATTTT
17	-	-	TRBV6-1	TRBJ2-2	CASSASGGAGNTGELFF	TGTGCCAGCAGTGCCTCAGGTGGCGCCGGCAACACCGGGGAGCTGTTTTTT
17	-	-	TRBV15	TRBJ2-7	CATSLGGGRIAAYEQYF	TGTGCCACCAGCTTGGGGGGAGGACGGATTGCGGCCTACGAGCAGTACTTC
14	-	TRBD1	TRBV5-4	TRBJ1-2	CASSTPGQAYGYTF	TGTGCCAGCAGCACTCCGGGACAGGCCTATGGCTACACCTTC
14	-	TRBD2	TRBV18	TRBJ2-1	CASSMLAGYNEQFF	TGTGCCAGCTCTATGCTAGCGGGGTACAATGAGCAGTTCTTC
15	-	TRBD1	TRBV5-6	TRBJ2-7	CASSLPGTGDYEQYF	TGTGCCAGCAGCTTGCCCGGGACAGGGGACTACGAGCAGTACTTC
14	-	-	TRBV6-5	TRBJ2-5	CASRKWGTQETQYF	TGTGCCAGCAGGAAGTGGGGTACCCAAGAGACCCAGTACTTC
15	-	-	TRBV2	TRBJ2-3	CASSEAEGAGDTQYF	TGTGCCAGCAGTGAAGCGGAGGGGGCCGGAGATACGCAGTATTTT
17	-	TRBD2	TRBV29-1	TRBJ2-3	CSVDGLAGGSSTDTQYF	TGCAGCGTTGATGGATTAGCGGGGGGCTCGAGCACAGATACGCAGTATTTT
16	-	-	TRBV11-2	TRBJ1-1	CASSLGQLSRGTEAFF	TGTGCCAGCAGCTTAGGACAGCTATCCAGGGGCACTGAAGCTTTCTTT
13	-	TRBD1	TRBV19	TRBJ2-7	CASSIWTGGEQYF	TGTGCCAGTAGTATCTGGACAGGGGGCGAGCAGTACTTC
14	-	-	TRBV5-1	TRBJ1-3	CASSSGTFGNTIYF	TGCGCCAGCAGCTCCGGGACATTTGGAAACACCATATATTTT
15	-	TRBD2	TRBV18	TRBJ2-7	CASSPREGVNYEQYF	TGTGCCAGCTCACCTAGGGAGGGTGTAAACTACGAGCAGTACTTC
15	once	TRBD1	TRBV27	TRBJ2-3	CASSFDRGQADTQYF	TGTGCCAGCAGTTTTGACAGGGGGCAGGCAGATACGCAGTATTTT
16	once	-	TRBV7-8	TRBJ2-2	CASSLFRGWDTGELFF	TGTGCCAGCAGCTTATTCCGAGGTTGGGACACCGGGGAGCTGTTTTTT
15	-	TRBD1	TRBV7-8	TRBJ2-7	CASSSQGGQAYEQYF	TGTGCCAGCAGCTCACAGGGGGGCCAGGCCTACGAGCAGTACTTC
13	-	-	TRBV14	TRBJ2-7	CASSQVLGTTQYF	TGTGCCAGCAGCCAAGTTCTGGGAACAACCCAGTACTTC
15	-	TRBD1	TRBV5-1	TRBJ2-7	CASSPGTGVSYEQYF	TGCGCCAGCAGCCCCGGGACAGGGGTATCCTACGAGCAGTACTTC
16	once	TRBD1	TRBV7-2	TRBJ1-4	CASSARQGGANEKLFF	TGTGCCAGCAGCGCCAGACAGGGAGGCGCTAATGAAAAACTGTTTTTT
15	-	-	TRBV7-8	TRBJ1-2	CASSRKGFSGYGYTF	TGTGCCAGCAGCCGGAAGGGATTTTCGGGTTATGGCTACACCTTC
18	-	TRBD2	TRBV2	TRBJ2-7	CASSLTAVGSGLTYEQYF	TGTGCCAGCAGCCTTACAGCTGTCGGATCGGGACTAACCTACGAGCAGTACTTC
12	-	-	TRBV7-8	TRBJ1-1	CASSLSGTEAFF	TGTGCCAGCAGCTTAAGCGGGACTGAAGCTTTCTTT
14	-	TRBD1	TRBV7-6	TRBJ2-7	CASSPRTGIYEQYF	TGTGCCAGCAGCCCCCGGACAGGAATTTACGAGCAGTACTTC
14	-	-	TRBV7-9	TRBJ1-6	CASSLAGGAEPLHF	TGTGCCAGCAGCTTAGCTGGGGGCGCCGAACCCCTCCACTTT
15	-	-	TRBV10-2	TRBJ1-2	CASIKQGPTNYGYTF	TGCGCCAGCATTAAGCAGGGGCCTACTAACTATGGCTACACCTTC
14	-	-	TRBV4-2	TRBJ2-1	CASSQDARGSEQFF	TGTGCCAGCAGCCAAGACGCTAGGGGAAGTGAGCAGTTCTTC
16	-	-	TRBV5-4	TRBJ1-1	CASSLGLSGPGTEAFF	TGTGCCAGCAGCTTGGGACTCTCCGGGCCGGGCACTGAAGCTTTCTTT
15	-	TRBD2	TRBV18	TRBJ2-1	CASSMERGTYNEQFF	TGTGCCAGCTCAATGGAGCGGGGGACCTACAATGAGCAGTTCTTC
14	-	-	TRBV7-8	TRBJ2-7	CASSLPTSRYEQYF	TGTGCCAGCAGCTTACCCACGTCTCGGTACGAGCAGTACTTC
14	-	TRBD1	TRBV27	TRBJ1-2	CASSLSGQGYGYTF	TGTGCCAGCAGTTTGTCCGGACAGGGTTATGGCTACACCTTC
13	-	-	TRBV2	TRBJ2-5	CASMGGTQETQYF	TGTGCCAGCATGGGGGGAACCCAAGAGACCCAGTACTTC
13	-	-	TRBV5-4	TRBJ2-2	CASSPANTGELFF	TGTGCCAGCAGCCCCGCGAACACCGGGGAGCTGTTTTTT
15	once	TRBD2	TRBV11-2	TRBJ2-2	CASTGTSGGTGELFF	TGTGCCAGCACCGGGACTAGCGGGGGGACCGGGGAGCTGTTTTTT
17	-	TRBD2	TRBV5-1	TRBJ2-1	CASSPARGAPSYNEQFF	TGCGCCAGCAGCCCCGCGCGGGGGGCCCCCTCCTACAATGAGCAGTTCTTC
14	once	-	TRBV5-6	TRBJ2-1	CASSLGSRLDEQFF	TGTGCCAGCAGCTTGGGGTCACGGCTGGATGAGCAGTTCTTC
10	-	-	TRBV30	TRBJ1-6	CAWSGSPLHF	TGTGCCTGGAGCGGGTCACCCCTCCACTTT
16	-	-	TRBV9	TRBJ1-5	CASSPGVGASNQPQHF	TGTGCCAGCAGCCCAGGGGTGGGGGCCAGCAATCAGCCCCAGCATTTT
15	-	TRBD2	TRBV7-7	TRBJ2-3	CASSLGSGGPNTQYF	TGTGCCAGCAGCTTGGGTAGCGGGGGACCCAATACGCAGTATTTT
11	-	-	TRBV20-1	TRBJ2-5	CSAHHVQTQYF	TGCAGTGCTCACCACGTTCAGACCCAGTACTTC
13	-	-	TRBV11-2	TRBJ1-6	CASSPDSILPLHF	TGTGCCAGCAGCCCTGACTCTATTCTACCCCTCCACTTT
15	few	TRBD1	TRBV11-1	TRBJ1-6	CASSLGTGTNSPLHF	TGTGCCAGCAGCTTAGGGACAGGAACGAATTCACCCCTCCACTTT
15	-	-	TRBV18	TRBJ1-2	CASSPEVASPYGYTF	TGTGCCAGCTCACCGGAGGTTGCCAGCCCCTATGGCTACACCTTC
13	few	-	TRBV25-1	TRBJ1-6	CASRQGRDSPLHF	TGTGCCAGCAGACAGGGCCGGGATTCACCCCTCCACTTT
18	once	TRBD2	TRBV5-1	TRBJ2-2	CASSLTELAAGNTGELFF	TGCGCCAGCAGCTTGACCGAACTAGCGGCCGGAAACACCGGGGAGCTGTTTTTT
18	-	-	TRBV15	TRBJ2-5	CATSRDYPGIGQQETQYF	TGTGCCACCAGCAGAGATTACCCGGGCATTGGACAGCAAGAGACCCAGTACTTC
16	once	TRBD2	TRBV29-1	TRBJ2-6	CSVPGLGGSGANVLTF	TGCAGCGTGCCGGGACTAGGCGGGTCTGGGGCCAACGTCCTGACTTTC
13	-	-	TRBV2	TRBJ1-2	CASSEMSVGGYTF	TGTGCCAGCAGTGAAATGAGTGTGGGTGGCTACACCTTC
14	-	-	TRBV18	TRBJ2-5	CASSPRGAQETQYF	TGTGCCAGCTCACCACGGGGGGCCCAAGAGACCCAGTACTTC
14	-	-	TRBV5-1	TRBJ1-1	CASSLTQGPTEAFF	TGCGCCAGCAGCTTGACACAGGGTCCGACTGAAGCTTTCTTT
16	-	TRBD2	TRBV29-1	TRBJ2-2	CSVRASGGLNTGELFF	TGCAGCGTTCGGGCTAGCGGGGGCTTGAACACCGGGGAGCTGTTTTTT
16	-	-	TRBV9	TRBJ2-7	CASSVAAQGLVDEQYF	TGTGCCAGCAGCGTAGCCGCCCAGGGTTTGGTAGACGAGCAGTACTTC
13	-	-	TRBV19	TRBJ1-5	CASSGGIGQPQHF	TGTGCCAGTAGTGGGGGAATTGGCCAGCCCCAGCATTTT
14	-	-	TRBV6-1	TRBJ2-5	CASSRYRNQETQYF	TGTGCCAGCAGTAGGTACAGGAATCAAGAGACCCAGTACTTC
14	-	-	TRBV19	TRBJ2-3	CASRSGGVADTQYF	TGTGCCAGTAGGTCGGGGGGCGTGGCAGATACGCAGTATTTT
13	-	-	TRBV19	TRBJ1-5	CASRGVANQPQHF	TGTGCCAGTAGGGGGGTGGCCAATCAGCCCCAGCATTTT
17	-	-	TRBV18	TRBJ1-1	CASSPPRTRTENTEAFF	TGTGCCAGCTCACCACCAAGGACAAGGACGGAAAACACTGAAGCTTTCTTT
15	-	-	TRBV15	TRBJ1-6	CATSGRLKDNSPLHF	TGTGCCACCAGCGGCCGACTGAAGGATAATTCACCCCTCCACTTT
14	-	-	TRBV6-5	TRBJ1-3	CASRMGVSGNTIYF	TGTGCCAGCAGAATGGGGGTATCTGGAAACACCATATATTTT
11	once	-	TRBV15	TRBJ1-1	CATQGYTEAFF	TGTGCCACCCAAGGGTACACTGAAGCTTTCTTT